This paragraph covers one TCR beta chain sequence. This clonotype was seen a handful of times. Its antigen is currently not known. Per-base quality was not reported, and no clone a single base away is much larger than it. This sample stems from a study of regulatory T cells in long-lasting Graves disease (dated by TCRdb to the early 2020s). As for the study more broadly: In the newly diagnosed Graves' disease group, patients had been taking antithyroid drugs for less than 3 months. Persistent Graves' disease patients were compared with newly diagnosed Graves' disease patients by peripheral blood TCR sequencing and RNA sequencing. The study took place in China and was registered as a clinical trial. A total of some 35 samples underwent TCR sequencing: around 13 from persistent and roughly 20 from newly diagnosed Graves' disease patients. Broad study findings and their caveats: Compared with newly diagnosed patients, persistent Graves' disease patients had lower TCR Shannon entropy and fewer highly expanded clones, which suggests clonal expansion. The authors noted that the small sample size was a limitation that may lower accuracy. Because the primary lesion, thyroid tissue, could not be accessed, the study looked at peripheral blood alone. Only the TCR beta chain was sequenced and analyzed. Patients with persistent disease shared more public clonotypes (under 3,000) than newly diagnosed patients did (more than 900). Persistent disease showed preferential use of TRBV28, TRBJ1-2 and TRBJ2-5, whereas newly diagnosed disease favored TRBV20-1 and TRBJ2-1.

Germline trimming amounts to 5 bases on V and 1 base on J, with 7 as the count of junction bases outside the gene matches. The CDR3 starts with the cysteine, ends with the phenylalanine, and has 16 residues. The DNA shown is the 48-base CDR3, in frame from base 1. Reading the germline V gene gives CDR1 SGHRS and CDR2 YFSETQ. Library construction relied on multiplex PCR. Instrument on record: Illumina HiSeq 4000. iRepertoire HTBI primers and Arm-PCR amplification of CDR3 regions were used to construct TCR beta libraries. Gel purification was performed on PCR products prior to sequencing. The original methods were these. A total of fewer than 80 TRBV and under 15 TRBJ segments were identified across samples and were used for gene usage analysis of CDR3 amino acid clonotypes. COPE and FqMerger were used to merge filtered high-quality paired reads into contigs. BLAST was used to align contigs to IMGT TRBV, TRBD and TRBJ reference genes, with CDR3 defined following IMGT. Highly expanded clones were defined as clonotypes with a frequency above 0.1%. Shannon entropy was used to measure repertoire diversity, and the Gini coefficient was used to measure V-J evenness. Public clonotypes were defined as clonotypes shared by more than one individual. TCRdb took the public reads, trimmed them with fastp at Q25, ran MiXCR for clone calling and kept in-frame beta chains. CDR3 protein sequences are deduplicated, and each keeps its most common genes and DNA. TCRdb, rather than the study authors, made the V and J calls. The sample table shows fewer than 650,000 distinct CDR3 sequences, and about 16% are seen once. Around 13% of the sample rests with the top ten.

Reading the label with the study, this specimen's time point is: newly diagnosed GD, antithyroid drugs for less than 3 months. For both TCR sequencing and RNA sequencing, RNA was extracted from PBMCs using TRIzol. The diagnosis of Graves' disease was made according to American Thyroid Association guidelines. Patients for the study were recruited at an endocrinology department in Xi'an, China. Each patient gave approximately 9.7 milliliters of peripheral blood, collected in an EDTA anticoagulant tube. Ficoll Paque Plus density gradient separation was used to isolate PBMCs, and no additional T cell sorting was done. RNA quality was checked with an Agilent 2100 Bioanalyzer and agarose gel, and concentration with a NanoDrop 2000. The same sample was also studied in work on T cells in Graves' hyperthyroidism and ophthalmopathy. According to the second study: Graves' hyperthyroidism was defined as stable when no progression to ophthalmopathy occurred over 18 months of follow-up. Hyperthyroidism patients were newly diagnosed, with disease duration under 2 months, and aged 18 to 65 years. Patients with uncontrolled infections, other autoimmune diseases, pregnancy or lactation were excluded. Diagnoses were established on the basis of clinical symptoms, serum thyroxine and TRAb, thyroid ultrasound, and orbital computed tomography. For the first round of RT-PCR on the TCR CDR3, the HTBI primer set was used together with the Qiagen OneStep RT-PCR kit. Most expanded thyroid clonotypes (frequency above 0.001) were also detected in blood, a finding suggesting that blood repertoires may reflect thyroid immune responses. In cross-validation, a model built on a 13 V-J signature told ophthalmopathy apart from stable hyperthyroidism with 85% to 90% sensitivity and roughly 81% specificity, and in testing the same model reached 80%/75%. In validation, progression to ophthalmopathy was predicted by the model with 70% to 71% sensitivity and nearly 75% specificity, a median of about 6 months before onset. To identify distinguishing TCR V-J signatures, a discovery cohort of 100 patients was used, comprising 40 to 45 with Graves' ophthalmopathy and approximately 58 with stable Graves' hyperthyroidism. Prospective prediction of ophthalmopathy was tested in an independent validation cohort consisting of 18 to 20 hyperthyroidism patients and 15 or so patients who later progressed to ophthalmopathy. For training and testing, the 100 patients in the discovery cohort were randomly divided in a 7:3 ratio. Thyroid tissue and blood T-cell repertoires from roughly six Graves' hyperthyroidism patients were also compared in the study. After sampling, hyperthyroidism patients received methimazole starting at 30 mg daily, and ophthalmopathy patients received high-dose intravenous methylprednisolone. A second multiplex PCR round built the libraries, followed by size selection and purification. Libraries were sequenced paired-end with 100 bp reads on an Illumina HiSeq2000. SOAPnuke was used to process the raw data, throwing out any read that contained adapters or uncalled bases, had a mean Phred below 15, or lacked an exact constant-primer or identifier match. High-quality paired reads were merged using COPE v1.2.5, and each unique nucleotide sequence was defined as a clonotype. MiTCR v1.1 was used to align the clonotypes against IMGT TRBV, TRBD and TRBJ reference segments. Analysis was restricted to V-J combinations with a frequency above 0.0001, which covered about 99% of repertoires. The TCS score was defined as the ratio of F50 (clonal expansion) to E x V (chaos), calculated using BLOSUM62-based TCRdist between CDR3 peptides within each V-J. Welch's t-statistics and random forest reduced around 550 V-J features to roughly 13, which were used in a naive Bayes classifier (R e1071). No statistical method was used to set the sample size in advance, and investigators knew the group allocation. The paper describes TCR Vbeta CDR3 sequencing of about 140 peripheral blood samples, made up of 43 ophthalmopathy patients, 70 to 80 hyperthyroidism patients and 17 progressor patients.

This sequence uses TRBV5-1 and TRBJ1-2, with 11 bases in between that match TRBD1. The receptor was derived from a man between 18 and 29 years old with Graves disease. Donor details come from another sample of the same person, matched by shared clones. Source: peripheral blood mononuclear cells (PBMCs), taken at new diagnosis, from a patient treated with antithyroid drugs. Here is the DNA: TGCGCCAGCAGTCGGGACAGGGGGGGAGATAACTATGGCTACACCTTC. It specifies CASSRDRGGDNYGYTF. Reference TRBV5-1 and TRBJ1-2 proteins supply the regions before and after the CDR3; the full variable domain is: KAGVTQTPRYLIKTRGQQVTLSCSPISGHRSVSWYQQTPGQGLQFLFEYFSETQRNKGNFPGRFSGRQFSNSRSEMNVSTLELGDSALYLCASSRDRGGDNYGYTFGSGTRLTVV.